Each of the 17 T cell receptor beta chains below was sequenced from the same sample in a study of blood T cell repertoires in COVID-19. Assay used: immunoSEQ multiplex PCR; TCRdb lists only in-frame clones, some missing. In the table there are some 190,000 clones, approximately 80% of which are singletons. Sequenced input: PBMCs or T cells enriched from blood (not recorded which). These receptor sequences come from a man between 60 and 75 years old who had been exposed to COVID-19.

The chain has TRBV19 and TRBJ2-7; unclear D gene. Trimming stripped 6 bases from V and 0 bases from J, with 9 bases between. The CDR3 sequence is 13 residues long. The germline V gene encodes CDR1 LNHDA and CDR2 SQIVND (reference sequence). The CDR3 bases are TGTGCCAGTAGCCAGGCCGGCTCCTACGAGCAGTACTTC. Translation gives CASSQAGSYEQYF. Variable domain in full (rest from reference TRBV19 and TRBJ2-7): DGGITQSPKYLFRKEGQNVTLSCEQNLNHDAMYWYRQDPGQGLRLIYYSQIVNDFQKGDIAEGYSVSREKKESFPLTVTSAQKNPTAFYLCASSQAGSYEQYFGPGTRLTVT.

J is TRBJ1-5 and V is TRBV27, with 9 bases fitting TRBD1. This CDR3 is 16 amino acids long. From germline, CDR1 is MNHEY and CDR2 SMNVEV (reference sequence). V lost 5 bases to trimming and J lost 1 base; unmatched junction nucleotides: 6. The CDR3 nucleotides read TGTGCCAGCAGTCCATGGACAGGGGTCAGCAATCAGCCCCAGCATTTT. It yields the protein CASSPWTGVSNQPQHF.

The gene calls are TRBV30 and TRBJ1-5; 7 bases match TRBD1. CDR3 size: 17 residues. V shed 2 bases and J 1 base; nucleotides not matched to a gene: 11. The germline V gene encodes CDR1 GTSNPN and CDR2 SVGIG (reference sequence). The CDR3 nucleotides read TGTGCCTGGAGTCGAGAGGGGGCCGTTGGAAGCAATCAGCCCCAGCATTTT. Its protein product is CAWSREGAVGSNQPQHF.

The chain's CDR3 is CASSYAGTYEQYF. CDR3 nucleotides: TGTGCCAGCAGTTACGCCGGGACCTACGAGCAGTACTTC. The chain links TRBV6-5 to TRBJ2-7; possibly TRBD2 for D (5 bases). The CDR3 sequence is 13 residues long. Germline V CDR1 and CDR2: MNHEY, SVGAGI. V gave up 2 bases and J gave up 2 bases, with 7 bases separating them.

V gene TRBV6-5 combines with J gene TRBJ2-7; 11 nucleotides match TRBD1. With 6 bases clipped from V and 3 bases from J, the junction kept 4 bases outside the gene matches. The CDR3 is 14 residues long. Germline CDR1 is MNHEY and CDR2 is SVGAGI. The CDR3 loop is CASSAGTGGYEQYF. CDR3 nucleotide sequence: TGTGCCAGCAGCGCCGGGACAGGGGGCTACGAGCAGTACTTC.

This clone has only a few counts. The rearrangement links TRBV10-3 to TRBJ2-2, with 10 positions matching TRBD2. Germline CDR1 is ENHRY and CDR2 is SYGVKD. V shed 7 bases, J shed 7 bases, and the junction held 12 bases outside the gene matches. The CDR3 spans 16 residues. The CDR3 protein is CAITPSGRVVDGELFF. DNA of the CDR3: TGTGCCATCACCCCCAGCGGGAGGGTCGTGGACGGGGAGCTGTTTTTT.

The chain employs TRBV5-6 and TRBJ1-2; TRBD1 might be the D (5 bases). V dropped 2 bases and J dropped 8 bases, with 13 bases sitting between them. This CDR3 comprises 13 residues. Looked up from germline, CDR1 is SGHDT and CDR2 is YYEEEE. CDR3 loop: CASSFAGAGGYTF. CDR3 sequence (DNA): TGTGCCAGCAGCTTTGCCGGGGCGGGAGGCTACACCTTC.

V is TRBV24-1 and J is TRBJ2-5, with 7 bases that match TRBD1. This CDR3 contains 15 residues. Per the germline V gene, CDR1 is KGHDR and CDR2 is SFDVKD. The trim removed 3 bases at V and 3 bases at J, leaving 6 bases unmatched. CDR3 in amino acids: CATSDRAQGEETQYF. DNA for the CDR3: TGTGCCACCAGTGATCGAGCGCAGGGGGAAGAGACCCAGTACTTC.

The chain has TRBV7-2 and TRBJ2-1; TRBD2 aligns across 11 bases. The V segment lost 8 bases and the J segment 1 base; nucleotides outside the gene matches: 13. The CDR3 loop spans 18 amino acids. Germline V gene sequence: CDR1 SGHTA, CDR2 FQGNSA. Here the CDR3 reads CASSRLAGTSGSYNEQFF. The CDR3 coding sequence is TGTGCCAGCTCTCGACTAGCGGGAACCTCCGGGTCCTACAATGAGCAGTTCTTC.

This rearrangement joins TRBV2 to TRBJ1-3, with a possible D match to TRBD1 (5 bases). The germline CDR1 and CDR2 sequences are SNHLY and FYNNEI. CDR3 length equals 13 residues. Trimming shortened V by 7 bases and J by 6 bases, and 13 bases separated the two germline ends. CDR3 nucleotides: TGTGCCAGCACCCCCGGGGGAGCAAACACCATATATTTT. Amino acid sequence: CASTPGGANTIYF.

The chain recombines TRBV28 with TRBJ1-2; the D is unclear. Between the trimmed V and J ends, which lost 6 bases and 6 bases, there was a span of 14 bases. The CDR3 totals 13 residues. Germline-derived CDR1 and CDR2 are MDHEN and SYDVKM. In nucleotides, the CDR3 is TGTGCCAGCAGGGGCTTCATTAGGAATGGCTACACCTTC. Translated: CASRGFIRNGYTF.

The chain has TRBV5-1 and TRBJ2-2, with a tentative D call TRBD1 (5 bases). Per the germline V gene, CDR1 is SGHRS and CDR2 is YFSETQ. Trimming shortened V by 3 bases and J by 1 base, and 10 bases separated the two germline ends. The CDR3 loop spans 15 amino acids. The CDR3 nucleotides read TGCGCCAGCAGCTCGTCGACAGTGAACACCGGGGAGCTGTTTTTT. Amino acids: CASSSSTVNTGELFF.

The CDR3 is CASSLPPPGGEQFF. The CDR3 nucleotides read TGTGCCAGCAGCCTCCCCCCCCCAGGGGGCGAGCAGTTCTTC. The chain combines TRBV5-6 with TRBJ2-1; TRBD1 aligns across 8 bases. Germline V gene data show CDR1 as SGHDT and CDR2 as YYEEEE. The CDR3 spans 14 residues. The ends lost 4 bases at V and 10 bases at J; junction bases unmatched: 10.

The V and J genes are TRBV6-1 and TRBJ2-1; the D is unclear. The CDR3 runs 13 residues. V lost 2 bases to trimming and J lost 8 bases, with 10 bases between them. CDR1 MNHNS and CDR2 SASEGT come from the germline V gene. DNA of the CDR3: TGTGCCAGCAGTGAAACCCAAGCCCATGAGCAGTTCTTC. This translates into CASSETQAHEQFF.

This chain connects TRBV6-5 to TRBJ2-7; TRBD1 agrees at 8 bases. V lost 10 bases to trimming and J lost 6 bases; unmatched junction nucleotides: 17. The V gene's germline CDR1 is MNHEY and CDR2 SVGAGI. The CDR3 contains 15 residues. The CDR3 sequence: CATRTESGQAGEQYF. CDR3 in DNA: TGTGCCACCAGGACCGAATCGGGACAGGCAGGCGAGCAGTACTTC.

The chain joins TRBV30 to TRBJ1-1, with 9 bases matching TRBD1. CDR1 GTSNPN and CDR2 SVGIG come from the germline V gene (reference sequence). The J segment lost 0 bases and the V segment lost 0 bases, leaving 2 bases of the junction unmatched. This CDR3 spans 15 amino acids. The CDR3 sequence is CAWSVRTGVNTEAFF. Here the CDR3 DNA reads TGTGCCTGGAGTGTAAGGACAGGGGTGAACACTGAAGCTTTCTTT.

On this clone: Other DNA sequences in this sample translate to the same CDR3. The CDR3 DNA reads TGTGCCAGCAGTTACTCCACAGGGAACTATGGCTACACCTTC. This translates into CASSYSTGNYGYTF. This chain connects TRBV6-5 to TRBJ1-2; a weak D match, TRBD1 (6 bases). Germline CDR1 MNHEY, CDR2 SVGAGI. This CDR3 is built from 14 residues. Trimming removed 0 bases at V and 2 bases at J, with 7 bases between.